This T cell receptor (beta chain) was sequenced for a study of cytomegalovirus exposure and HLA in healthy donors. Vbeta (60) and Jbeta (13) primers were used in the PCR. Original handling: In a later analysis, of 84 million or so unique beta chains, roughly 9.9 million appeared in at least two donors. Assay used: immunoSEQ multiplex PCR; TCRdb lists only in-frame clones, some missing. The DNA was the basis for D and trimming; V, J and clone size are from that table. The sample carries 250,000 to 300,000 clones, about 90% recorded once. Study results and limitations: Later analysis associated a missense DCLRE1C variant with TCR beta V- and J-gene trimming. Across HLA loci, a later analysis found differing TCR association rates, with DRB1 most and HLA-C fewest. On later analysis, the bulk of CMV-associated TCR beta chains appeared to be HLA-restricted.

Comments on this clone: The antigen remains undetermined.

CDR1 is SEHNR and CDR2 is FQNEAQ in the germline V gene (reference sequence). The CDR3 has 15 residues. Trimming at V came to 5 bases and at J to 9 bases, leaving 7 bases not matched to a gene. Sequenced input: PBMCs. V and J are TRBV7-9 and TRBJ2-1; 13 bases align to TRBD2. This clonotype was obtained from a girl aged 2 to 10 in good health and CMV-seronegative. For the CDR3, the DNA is TGTGCCAGCAGCCCCGGACTAGCGGGAGTCAGTGAGCAGTTCTTC. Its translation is CASSPGLAGVSEQFF.